This entry concerns a single T cell receptor (beta chain). This sample stems from a study of blood T cell repertoires in COVID-19. Sequencing was performed with immunoSEQ multiplex PCR; in TCRdb, only in-frame clones are kept and a portion is missing. The table lists about 280,000 clones, approximately 85% of them singletons. This CDR3 contains 15 residues. The trim removed 4 bases at V and 6 bases at J, leaving 8 bases unmatched. Germline V gene lookup returns CDR1 LGHNA and CDR2 YSLEER. The chain has TRBV4-3 and TRBJ2-2, with 7 positions matching TRBD1. Sequences were obtained from peripheral blood. This TCR derives from a man aged 18-30 years with active or convalescent COVID-19. The CDR3 DNA sequence: TGCGCCAGCAGCCTCGAGGGGGCGGTGGCCGGGGAGCTGTTTTTT. It specifies CASSLEGAVAGELFF.